This T cell receptor beta chain was sequenced during a study of a mutant IDH1 vaccine in newly diagnosed glioma (dated by TCRdb to the early 2020s). Background for the entire study: Vaccination started 4-6 weeks after radiotherapy alone, or was given together with temozolomide cycles in the groups whose treatment included chemotherapy. The roughly 33 treated patients were 62.5% male and around 38% female, with a mean age of about 43 years. Prior to enrollment, patients had been given standard therapy consisting of radiotherapy alone, temozolomide alone, or radiochemotherapy with temozolomide, with the combination given to most patients. The week-35 safety follow-up took place at visit V12, and the week-47 end of study took place at visit V13. Peripheral blood was collected at six visits: V03 (baseline), V05, V07, V10, V12 and V13. Longitudinal TCRB deep sequencing was done for 20 to 25 treated patients, wherever samples were available for exploratory analyses. General conclusions and limits of the study: Across multiple MHC alleles, vaccine-induced immune responses were seen in just over 90% of patients. Pseudoprogression appeared unrelated to alterations in the top peripheral T cell clonotypes detected by TCRB sequencing. Selection of PBMC samples for TCRB deep sequencing was based on availability. The authors noted that analyses of patient blood samples could not be reproduced because of sample limitations.

The sample's time point label is to be understood as: week 47, end of study. Each vaccine dose, consisting of 300 ug of a 20-mer mutant IDH1 peptide in Montanide, was administered subcutaneously with topical imiquimod. Patients were given eight vaccinations, in weeks 1, 3, 5, 7, 11, 15, 19 and 23, which matched visits V03 through V10. The donors had newly diagnosed IDH1-mutant astrocytomas of WHO grade 3 or 4 that showed loss of nuclear ATRX. The samples were drawn from NOA16, a multicentre, single-arm, open-label phase I trial in Germany that tested a mutant IDH1 peptide vaccine in humans for the first time. Genomic DNA for TCRB sequencing was extracted from EDTA blood using the DNeasy Blood and Tissue Kit. Library generation was performed with the immunoSEQ multiplex PCR assay. Following the manufacturer's protocol, the hsTCRB Kit was used to amplify rearranged TCR beta chain sequences. An Illumina MiSeq was used to sequence the TCRB libraries. On the study's bioinformatics: The kit vendor's proprietary platform handled demultiplexing, trimming and gene mapping. This immuneACCESS table, as held by TCRdb, lists in-frame sequences with V and J called but not all clones. Of the missing ones, under half trace to an unresolved V gene in checked studies; the others have no known cause. That table furnishes V, J and clone size, whereas the DNA furnished D and trimming. Within this sample are 45,000 to 65,000 clones, with less than 75% of them counted one time only. Jointly, the top ten make up 4.8% of the sample.

There are a few counts of this clone. No cognate antigen has been identified for it. It has no much larger one-base neighbor in the sample; base qualities were not kept. CDR1 and CDR2 are read off the germline V gene as SGHVS and FQNEAQ. V was cut back by 5 bases and J by 1 base, leaving a gap of 14 bases between them. The CDR3 goes from the cysteine to the phenylalanine over 15 residues. Here the CDR3 DNA is all that survives: 45 bases in frame from base 1. The receptor was isolated from a man aged 40-49 years with glioma. Some clones in this sample may be carry-over from other donors' samples. Sequenced material: peripheral blood mononuclear cells (PBMCs), taken from a glioma patient whose treatment included an IDH1 peptide vaccine. The rearranged segments are TRBV7-8 and TRBJ1-1, with the D gene too uncertain to name. Here the CDR3 is given as CASSPKGDRNTEAFF. In nucleotide form, the sequence is TGTGCCAGCAGCCCTAAAGGCGATCGGAACACTGAAGCTTTCTTT. This CDR3, with the reference TRBV7-8 and TRBJ1-1 proteins standing in past its ends, gives the full variable domain GAGVSQSPRYKVAKRGQDVALRCDPISGHVSLFWYQQALGQGPEFLTYFQNEAQLDKSGLPSDRFFAERPEGSVSTLKIQRTQQEDSAVYLCASSPKGDRNTEAFFGQGTRLTVV.